This passage covers 25 T cell receptor beta chains from one sample sequenced in a study of cytomegalovirus exposure and HLA in healthy donors. Researchers ran the PCR with 60 Vbeta and 13 Jbeta primers. Sequencing was performed with immunoSEQ multiplex PCR; in TCRdb, only in-frame clones are kept and a portion is missing. The sample consists of roughly 110,000 clones, roughly 80% of them appearing once. The sample was PBMCs. The receptors here all came from a man aged 40-49 years in good health and CMV-seronegative.

V gene TRBV10-2 combines with J gene TRBJ1-2; D is possibly TRBD1 (5 bases). The germline gives CDR1 WSHSY, CDR2 SAAADI. The length of the CDR3 is 15 residues. V shed 0 bases and J shed 5 bases, with 13 bases lying between them. The CDR3 DNA follows: TGCGCCAGCAGTGAGTCGAATCAGGGCCCGTATGGCTACACCTTC. It specifies CASSESNQGPYGYTF.

This clone was detected a few times. This chain joins TRBV2 and TRBJ2-3; 8 nucleotides line up with TRBD1. Unmatched junction bases numbered 4, after V lost 5 bases and J lost 0 bases. The germline V gene has CDR1 SNHLY and CDR2 FYNNEI. CDR3 length equals 15 residues. CDR3 DNA: TGTGCCAGCAGTACGGGACAGGCTAGCACAGATACGCAGTATTTT. It specifies CASSTGQASTDTQYF.

This clone was recorded a few times. The J gene is TRBJ2-3, the V gene TRBV6-6; D not resolved. The CDR3 length is 14 residues. V was trimmed by 0 bases and J by 0 bases, leaving 4 bases between them. Germline CDR1 reads MNHNY; CDR2 reads SVGAGI (reference sequence). The CDR3 loop is CASSYSTSTDTQYF. For the CDR3, the DNA is TGTGCCAGCAGTTACTCGACTAGCACAGATACGCAGTATTTT.

This chain's CDR3 is CASSLTGGGNEKLFF. CDR3 bases: TGTGCCAGCAGTCTGACAGGGGGAGGGAATGAAAAACTGTTTTTT. The chain has TRBV6-5 and TRBJ1-4; 9 nucleotides agree with TRBD1. The CDR3 covers 15 residues. CDR1 and CDR2 from the germline V gene are MNHEY and SVGAGI. The trim removed 5 bases at V and 5 bases at J, leaving 6 bases unmatched.

This clone came up a few times. The V call is TRBV10-1, the J call TRBJ1-3; D is unresolved. Germline CDR1 reads WNHNN; CDR2 reads SYGVQD (reference sequence). The CDR3 has 16 residues. V dropped 3 bases and J dropped 0 bases, with 12 bases sitting between them. CDR3 region: CASSDHGLDSGNTIYF. CDR3 coding DNA: TGCGCCAGCAGTGACCACGGTCTTGACTCTGGAAACACCATATATTTT.

This clone was picked up a small number of times. J is TRBJ2-3 and V is TRBV5-4, with TRBD2 matching 11 bases. J lost 2 bases, V lost 4 bases, and 15 bases had no gene match. The CDR3 has 19 residues. Germline-derived CDR1 and CDR2 are SGHNT and YYREEE (reference sequence). CDR3 protein: CASSGVAGGPMLATDTQYF. CDR3 nucleotides: TGTGCCAGCAGCGGAGTAGCGGGGGGGCCAATGTTAGCCACAGATACGCAGTATTTT. Combining the CDR3 with reference TRBV5-4 and TRBJ2-3 gives the whole variable domain ETGVTQSPTHLIKTRGQQVTLRCSSQSGHNTVSWYQQALGQGPQFIFQYYREEENGRGNFPPRFSGLQFPNYSSELNVNALELDDSALYLCASSGVAGGPMLATDTQYFGPGTRLTVL.

V gene TRBV6-1 combines with J gene TRBJ1-2; 7 nucleotides agree with TRBD1. The germline CDR1 and CDR2 sequences are MNHNS and SASEGT. This CDR3 has 15 amino acids. With V trimmed by 7 bases and J by 0 bases, 8 bases remained unmatched. The CDR3 DNA sequence: TGTGCCAGCAAATATACAGGGGCTACTAACTATGGCTACACCTTC. Amino acids: CASKYTGATNYGYTF.

The chain has TRBV19 and TRBJ2-5; tentative D call: TRBD2 (5 bases). Trimming cost V 11 bases and J 5 bases, with 21 bases left between them. Looked up from germline, CDR1 is LNHDA and CDR2 is SQIVND (reference sequence). This CDR3 is built from 14 residues. The CDR3 sequence: CAGEPEDPRETQYF. The DNA of the CDR3 is TGTGCCGGAGAGCCGGAGGACCCAAGGGAGACCCAGTACTTC. Filled out from reference TRBV19 and TRBJ2-5, the complete variable domain reads DGGITQSPKYLFRKEGQNVTLSCEQNLNHDAMYWYRQDPGQGLRLIYYSQIVNDFQKGDIAEGYSVSREKKESFPLTVTSAQKNPTAFYLCAGEPEDPRETQYFGPGTRLLVL.

This clone was found a few times. The chain combines TRBV7-2 with TRBJ1-3; no firm D call. With 5 bases removed from V and 0 bases from J, the gap between germline ends came to 8 bases. This CDR3 comprises 14 residues. Germline V gene lookup returns CDR1 SGHTA and CDR2 FQGNSA. CDR3 sequence: CASSLESSGNTIYF. DNA of the CDR3: TGTGCCAGCAGCCTCGAGAGCTCTGGAAACACCATATATTTT.

The chain combines TRBV9 with TRBJ1-1; D perhaps matches TRBD1 (5 bases). Trimming stripped 0 bases from V and 0 bases from J, with 12 bases between. The germline V gene encodes CDR1 SGDLS and CDR2 YYNGEE. The CDR3 runs to 16 residues. In DNA, the CDR3 is TGTGCCAGCAGCGTAGAGTTGGGGCCGCTGAACACTGAAGCTTTCTTT. Amino acids: CASSVELGPLNTEAFF.

J is TRBJ2-5 and V is TRBV6-4, with 11 nucleotides matching TRBD2. Per the germline V gene, CDR1 is MRHNA and CDR2 is SNTAGT. The ends lost 3 bases at V and 1 base at J; junction bases unmatched: 1. The CDR3 runs 15 residues. This CDR3 reads CASSETSGVQETQYF. The CDR3 DNA reads TGTGCCAGCAGTGAGACTAGCGGGGTCCAAGAGACCCAGTACTTC.

The chain couples TRBV6-1 to TRBJ2-5; D may be TRBD2 (6 bases). The V end was cut by 1 base, the J end by 2 bases, with 11 bases between. Germline V gene lookup returns CDR1 MNHNS and CDR2 SASEGT. The CDR3 is 15 amino acids. DNA of the CDR3: TGTGCCAGCAGTGAAGGCGGGATCAGACAAGAGACCCAGTACTTC. This codes for CASSEGGIRQETQYF.

The genes are TRBV9 and TRBJ1-1; D ambiguous. V was trimmed by 3 bases and J by 11 bases, leaving 11 bases between them. The germline V gene has CDR1 SGDLS and CDR2 YYNGEE. The CDR3 sequence is 11 residues long. CDR3 in amino acids: CASSASPRAFF. Written as DNA, the CDR3 is TGTGCCAGCAGCGCCTCACCGCGGGCTTTCTTT.

This clone was detected once. The chain employs TRBV13 and TRBJ2-7; TRBD1 is a possible D gene (6 bases). The germline CDR1 and CDR2 sequences are PRHDT and FYEKMQ (reference sequence). Trimming took off 1 base at V and 6 bases at J, with 10 bases between the two ends. The CDR3 length is 13 residues. The CDR3, as DNA: TGTGCCAGCAGCTTAGACAGGGCGGGCGAGCAGTACTTC. Translating it yields CASSLDRAGEQYF.

The rearrangement joins TRBV7-9 to TRBJ1-4, with D possibly TRBD1 on 5 matching bases. V shed 1 base and J shed 7 bases, with 10 bases lying between them. The germline CDR1 and CDR2 sequences are SEHNR and FQNEAQ (reference sequence). The CDR3 sequence is 14 residues long. The CDR3 loop is CASSLGGQGEKLFF. In nucleotides, the CDR3 is TGTGCCAGCAGCTTAGGTGGGCAGGGTGAAAAACTGTTTTTT.

The rearrangement uses TRBV18 and TRBJ1-3; D not resolved. Germline CDR1 reads KGHSH; CDR2 reads LQKENI. This CDR3 region has 15 residues. Trimming removed 6 bases from V and 1 base from J, with 13 bases in between. CDR3 bases: TGTGCCAGCTCCCCCACATCTCAGTCTGGAAACACCATATATTTT. It yields the protein CASSPTSQSGNTIYF. The full variable domain, rest sourced from reference TRBV18 and TRBJ1-3, is NAGVMQNPRHLVRRRGQEARLRCSPMKGHSHVYWYRQLPEEGLKFMVYLQKENIIDESGMPKERFSAEFPKEGPSILRIQQVVRGDSAAYFCASSPTSQSGNTIYFGEGSWLTVV.

The chain couples TRBV21-1 to TRBJ1-5; the table gives TRBD1 as D, unverified against the DNA. TRBV21-1 is a known pseudogene. The CDR3 runs 15 residues. CDR3 loop: CASSNNRDSNQPQHF. CDR3 bases: TGTGCCAGCAGCAACAACAGGGATAGCAATCAGCCCCAGCATTTT.

This chain joins TRBV5-6 and TRBJ2-7; 8 bases are a match to TRBD2. Germline V lookup: CDR1 SGHDT, CDR2 YYEEEE. V lost 0 bases to trimming and J lost 3 bases; unmatched junction nucleotides: 5. This CDR3 is built from 15 residues. The CDR3 reads CASSLGGSGVYEQYF. The DNA of the CDR3 is TGTGCCAGCAGCTTGGGAGGTAGCGGGGTCTACGAGCAGTACTTC.

This clone was seen only a few times. The chain uses TRBV5-1 and TRBJ2-3; TRBD2 aligns across 13 bases. Germline V gives CDR1 SGHRS, CDR2 YFSETQ. With 3 bases clipped from V and 2 bases from J, the junction kept 3 bases outside the gene matches. The CDR3 loop spans 16 amino acids. CDR3 nucleotides: TGCGCCAGCAGCTCCACTAGCGGGGGGGACACAGATACGCAGTATTTT. The encoded protein is CASSSTSGGDTDTQYF.

The sample holds a few counts of this clone. The chain combines TRBV19 with TRBJ1-5; D possibly corresponds to TRBD1 (5 bases). Trimming pared 7 bases from V and 7 bases from J, leaving 17 bases between. Germline V gene lookup returns CDR1 LNHDA and CDR2 SQIVND (reference sequence). The CDR3 has 14 residues. The CDR3 nucleotides are TGTGCCAGTATGGGCGGCGGGGGAAGCCAGCCCCAGCATTTT. This encodes CASMGGGGSQPQHF.

V is TRBV5-1 and J is TRBJ1-6, with 9 bases aligning to TRBD1. In germline, CDR1 is SGHRS, CDR2 YFSETQ. The CDR3 length is 16 residues. The J segment lost 6 bases and the V segment lost 3 bases, leaving 7 bases of the junction unmatched. The CDR3 DNA reads as TGCGCCAGCAGCTACTACACAGGGGGCGTTAATTCACCCCTCCACTTT. Translating it yields CASSYYTGGVNSPLHF.

V gene TRBV6-1 combines with J gene TRBJ2-5; 7 positions match TRBD1. With the DNA end fitting TRBJ2-7 better, the J assignment may be wrong. Germline V gene sequence: CDR1 MNHNS, CDR2 SASEGT. CDR3 length equals 14 residues. The CDR3, as DNA: TGTGCCAGCACCCGACAGGGTGGCGTCTACGAGCAGTACTTC. Encoded protein: CASTRQGGVYEQYF.

The gene calls are TRBV4-2 and TRBJ2-7, with D tentatively TRBD2 (5 bases). The CDR3 has 15 residues. Germline assignment: CDR1 LGHNA and CDR2 YNFKEQ. V lost 1 base to trimming and J lost 5 bases, with 15 bases between them. This CDR3 is CASSQGLGAGNEQYF. The CDR3 DNA reads TGTGCCAGCAGCCAAGGTCTCGGTGCCGGGAACGAGCAGTACTTC.

This clone was counted a single time. This chain connects TRBV21-1 to TRBJ2-5; TRBD1, the D gene given by the table, was not confirmed from the DNA. TRBV21-1 is described as a pseudogene. The CDR3 length is 16 residues. The CDR3 nucleotides read TGTGCCAGCAGCAAAGCGGGGCCGGACAGCCAAGAGACCCAGTACTTC. Its translation is CASSKAGPDSQETQYF.

The rearrangement links TRBV5-3 to TRBJ1-6; TRBD1 is a possible D gene (6 bases). TRBV5-3 is marked as an open reading frame, function uncertain. Trimming removed 2 bases at V and 13 bases at J, with 10 bases between. This CDR3 contains 12 residues. The CDR3 DNA reads as TGTGCCAGAAGCTTTCACAGGGTGCCCCTCCACTTT. Translated: CARSFHRVPLHF.